Listed below are T cell receptor beta chains from one sample, sequenced in a study of blood T cell repertoires in COVID-19. Assay used: immunoSEQ multiplex PCR; TCRdb lists only in-frame clones, some missing. The data contain 350,000 to 450,000 clones, roughly 84% of them singletons. The sample was PBMCs or T cells enriched from blood (not recorded which). These receptor sequences come from a woman aged 18-29 years who had been exposed to COVID-19. Each CDR3 is given with its conserved first and last residue. Each record gives: clone size, J gene, V gene, D gene, CDR3 protein, CDR3 DNA. The D gene is left open where the match is weak. Only some rows state a clone size, as once, few, many or a class for expanded clones.

>NA|TRBJ2-1|TRBV5-7|NA
CASSTHPGLQQSEQFF
TGTGCCAGCAGCACCCATCCGGGACTCCAACAGAGTGAGCAGTTCTTC
>NA|TRBJ1-3|TRBV5-6|NA
CASSFLISTGNTIYF
TGTGCCAGCAGCTTCTTGATAAGCACTGGAAACACCATATATTTT
>once|TRBJ1-1|TRBV23-1|NA
CASSQSRRLAGTEAFF
TGCGCCAGCAGTCAATCTCGGCGGCTGGCTGGCACTGAAGCTTTCTTT
>NA|TRBJ2-5|TRBV13|NA
CASSSTSTGLETQYF
TGTGCCAGCAGCTCAACCTCTACAGGGTTAGAGACCCAGTACTTC
>NA|TRBJ2-3|TRBV4-2|TRBD2
CASSSRLATDTQYF
TGTGCCAGCAGCTCTCGACTAGCGACAGATACGCAGTATTTT
>once|TRBJ2-7|TRBV2|TRBD1
CASDGGQALSEQYF
TGTGCCAGTGACGGGGGACAGGCTTTGTCCGAGCAGTACTTC
>NA|TRBJ2-2|TRBV5-5|NA
CASSALTGPFLGGELFF
TGTGCCAGCAGCGCCCTGACAGGCCCCTTTCTCGGCGGGGAGCTGTTTTTT
>NA|TRBJ1-4|TRBV7-9|TRBD1
CASTIGQVNEKLFF
TGTGCCAGCACCATCGGACAGGTGAATGAAAAACTGTTTTTT
>NA|TRBJ1-5|TRBV28|TRBD1
CASGGTANQPQHF
TGTGCCAGCGGCGGGACAGCTAATCAGCCCCAGCATTTT
>NA|TRBJ2-1|TRBV5-1|TRBD2
CASSLRGGLAGTSSYNEQFF
TGCGCCAGCAGCTTACGCGGGGGACTAGCGGGGACTAGCTCCTACAATGAGCAGTTCTTC
>NA|TRBJ1-3|TRBV28|TRBD1
CASSKDRVSGNTIYF
TGTGCCAGCAGCAAAGACAGGGTGTCTGGAAACACCATATATTTT
>NA|TRBJ2-3|TRBV11-2|TRBD2
CASSLKPGLAGDLDTQYF
TGTGCCAGCAGCTTAAAGCCGGGACTAGCGGGAGATCTAGATACGCAGTATTTT
>NA|TRBJ1-6|TRBV28|NA
CASSPTGSYNSPLHF
TGTGCCAGCAGTCCAACAGGGTCCTATAATTCACCCCTCCACTTT
>NA|TRBJ2-7|TRBV7-2|TRBD1
CASRWAGGYEQYF
TGTGCCAGCAGGTGGGCAGGGGGCTACGAGCAGTACTTC
>NA|TRBJ1-2|TRBV9|TRBD1
CASSSTGASPHYGYTF
TGTGCCAGCAGCTCAACAGGGGCCTCTCCCCACTATGGCTACACCTTC
>NA|TRBJ1-1|TRBV20-1|NA
CSLGTILEAFF
TGCAGTTTAGGGACAATCCTAGAAGCTTTCTTT
>NA|TRBJ1-1|TRBV10-1|TRBD1
CASSEGVGGTGSTEAFF
TGCGCCAGCAGTGAGGGCGTTGGTGGGACAGGGAGTACTGAAGCTTTCTTT
>NA|TRBJ1-1|TRBV6-5|NA
CASSYSGGTEAFF
TGTGCCAGCAGTTACTCGGGAGGGACTGAAGCTTTCTTT
>NA|TRBJ2-1|TRBV6-6|TRBD1
CASSYSGQGNNEQFF
TGTGCCAGCAGTTACAGTGGACAGGGTAACAATGAGCAGTTCTTC
>NA|TRBJ1-1|TRBV18|NA
CASSPPSLETEAFF
TGTGCCAGCTCACCACCGAGTTTGGAGACCGAAGCTTTCTTT
>NA|TRBJ1-6|TRBV5-4|TRBD1
CASSLVAGTANSPLHF
TGTGCCAGCAGCTTGGTCGCCGGGACAGCAAATTCACCCCTCCACTTT
>once|TRBJ2-7|TRBV2|TRBD1
CATSGQGAGEQYF
TGTGCCACCTCGGGACAGGGGGCGGGCGAGCAGTACTTC
>once|TRBJ2-3|TRBV2|TRBD2
CASSETSGRTSTDTQYF
TGTGCCAGCAGTGAAACTAGCGGGAGGACTAGCACAGATACGCAGTATTTT
>NA|TRBJ2-1|TRBV6-5|NA
CASSPGENEQFF
TGTGCCAGCAGTCCAGGGGAAAATGAGCAGTTCTTC
>NA|TRBJ2-7|TRBV10-3|TRBD1
CAISGGQGGDEQYF
TGTGCCATCAGTGGGGGACAGGGGGGTGACGAGCAGTACTTC
>NA|TRBJ1-1|TRBV10-3|NA
CAISESTSGYTEAFF
TGTGCCATCAGTGAGTCGACCTCGGGGTACACTGAAGCTTTCTTT
>NA|TRBJ1-2|TRBV6-4|NA
CASSKSGNYGYTF
TGTGCCAGCAGTAAATCAGGCAACTATGGCTACACCTTC
>NA|TRBJ2-3|TRBV10-1|TRBD2
CASSVAGGSTDTQYF
TGCGCCAGCAGTGTAGCGGGAGGGAGCACAGATACGCAGTATTTT
>NA|TRBJ1-2|TRBV5-4|NA
CASSSFQGYTF
TGTGCCAGCAGCTCCTTTCAGGGCTACACCTTC
>NA|TRBJ1-4|TRBV27|NA
CASSQGGGLGEKLFF
TGTGCCAGCAGCCAAGGGGGGGGCTTAGGGGAAAAACTGTTTTTT
>NA|TRBJ1-4|TRBV19|TRBD1
CASSFGQGRTNEKLFF
TGTGCCAGTAGTTTCGGACAGGGACGAACTAATGAAAAACTGTTTTTT
>NA|TRBJ2-3|TRBV28|NA
CASSLWKQATDTQYF
TGTGCCAGCAGTTTATGGAAACAGGCCACAGATACGCAGTATTTT
>NA|TRBJ2-1|TRBV24-1|TRBD1
CATSDSGTGSYNEQFF
TGTGCCACCAGTGACTCCGGGACAGGCAGCTACAATGAGCAGTTCTTC
>NA|TRBJ2-1|TRBV11-3|TRBD2
CASSPGGGLKKYNEQFF
TGTGCCAGCAGCCCCGGGGGGGGACTTAAAAAATACAATGAGCAGTTCTTC
>NA|TRBJ1-3|TRBV7-6|NA
CASSAQGYGNTIYF
TGTGCCAGCAGCGCCCAGGGATATGGAAACACCATATATTTT
>NA|TRBJ2-7|TRBV5-4|NA
CASSLVGTPLYEQYF
TGTGCCAGCAGCTTGGTGGGGACTCCGCTATACGAGCAGTACTTC
>NA|TRBJ2-1|TRBV3-1/TRBV3-2|NA
CASSQGGLTYNEQFF
TGTGCCAGCAGCCAAGGGGGACTTACTTACAATGAGCAGTTCTTC
>NA|TRBJ2-5|TRBV5-1|NA
CASSLDAGRETQYF
TGCGCCAGCAGCTTGGATGCAGGGCGGGAGACCCAGTACTTC
>NA|TRBJ2-7|TRBV18|NA
CASSRQDTYEQYF
TGTGCCAGCTCTCGACAGGACACCTACGAGCAGTACTTC
>few|TRBJ1-1|TRBV6-5|NA
CASSYSMNTEAFF
TGTGCCAGCAGTTACTCTATGAACACTGAAGCTTTCTTT
>NA|TRBJ1-1|TRBV18|NA
CASSPRGMNTEAFF
TGTGCCAGCTCACCAAGGGGGATGAACACTGAAGCTTTCTTT